This TCR beta chain was profiled in a study of blood T cell repertoires in COVID-19 (TCRdb year 2020). Looking at the study overall: Collaborator samples came from the United States, Italy and Spain and covered acute and convalescent phases of COVID-19. The prospective study material was composed of cDNA or gDNA derived from T cells, B-cell-depleted T cells, or PBMCs. Deeply sampled blood TCRbeta repertoires from subjects exposed to, actively infected with, or recovered from COVID-19 were included in the dataset. The repertoires were released in a freely available public database meant as a resource for research on the immune response to SARS-CoV-2. Samples came from the ongoing ImmuneRACE study (first 160 participants) plus 1,254 subjects from 6 global collaborators. The sample metadata nearly always contained a de-identified subject ID, COVID-19 status, age in years and sex. Where available, HLA class I and class II types were obtained from metadata supplied by the sample provider rather than from assay-based typing.

Beyond this particular receptor, the publication reports: The amount of clinical and demographic metadata varied by source and participant and was provided uncurated.

TCRbeta CDR3 regions were amplified from genomic DNA by means of the immunoSEQ Assay, a bias-controlled multiplex PCR. From the authors' description of their analysis: The number of nucleated cells in each sample was estimated by amplification of reference gene primers within the assay. To quantify the absolute abundance of each unique TCRbeta CDR3 rearrangement, sequence reads were collapsed and filtered. For each sample, productive Simpson clonality was calculated as the square root of Simpson's diversity index over productive rearrangements. The source is immuneACCESS, and TCRdb retained only in-frame sequences with V and J called. Part of the clones is not carried over; for the studies checked, unresolved V genes explain less than half of this, and the remainder is unexplained. Clone size and the V and J calls come from that table; the DNA yielded D and trimming. This sample is represented by about 260,000 clones; over 75% of them were singletons. The ten largest clones represent about 0.7% of the sample.

Collaborating institutions collected whole blood in K2EDTA tubes following their own protocols. For TCRbeta analysis, collaborators shipped samples in one of three forms: frozen whole blood, isolated PBMCs, or DNA extracted from either of those sample types. Turning to this clone: Which antigen it targets is not known. One base away there is no much larger clone; base qualities are not given.

The sequence derives from a human donor in a cohort sampled during active COVID-19. Sample: peripheral blood.

The DNA sequence reads TGTGCCAGCAGCTTAATAAGGGGGAGGAACACTGAAGCTTTCTTT. Its protein product is CASSLIRGRNTEAFF. The V and J genes are TRBV7-3 and TRBJ1-1, with a weak D call of TRBD1 (6 bases match). CDR1 and CDR2 are drawn from the germline V gene: SGHTA, FQGTGA. Deletion took 1 base off V and 1 base off J, with a span of 10 bases between the germline ends. The CDR3 spans 15 residues, from the cysteine through the phenylalanine. Only the CDR3 part of the read is kept: 45 bases, read in frame from the first base.